This T cell receptor (beta chain) was found in a study of CD8+ T cells in alopecia areata. Study-level results: With patients, TCR sharing proved less clear than in mice, a difference possibly related to HLA.

A note on this clone: Its target is not known.

Researchers took lesional scalp punch biopsies and peripheral blood from people who were alopecia areata patients. This CDR3 is 18 amino acids long. Germline assignment: CDR1 SGHVS and CDR2 FNYEAQ. Losses at the gene ends were 6 bases for V and 1 base for J; bases not matched to a gene: 8. RNA was isolated and reverse transcribed to cDNA, the sequencing template. Sequenced by immunoSEQ multiplex PCR; TCRdb stores in-frame clones only, minus some. The data hold some 150,000 clones, with approximately 70% observed a single time. This chain links TRBV7-6 with TRBJ2-6; 11 bases are a match to TRBD1. The TCR originated in a human donor with alopecia areata. Sequencing was performed on CD8+ T cells sorted from blood, taken at week 0. CDR3 nucleotide sequence: TGTGCCAGCAGTCTGACCGGGACAGGGGGATCTGGGGCCAACGTCCTGACTTTC. This codes for CASSLTGTGGSGANVLTF.